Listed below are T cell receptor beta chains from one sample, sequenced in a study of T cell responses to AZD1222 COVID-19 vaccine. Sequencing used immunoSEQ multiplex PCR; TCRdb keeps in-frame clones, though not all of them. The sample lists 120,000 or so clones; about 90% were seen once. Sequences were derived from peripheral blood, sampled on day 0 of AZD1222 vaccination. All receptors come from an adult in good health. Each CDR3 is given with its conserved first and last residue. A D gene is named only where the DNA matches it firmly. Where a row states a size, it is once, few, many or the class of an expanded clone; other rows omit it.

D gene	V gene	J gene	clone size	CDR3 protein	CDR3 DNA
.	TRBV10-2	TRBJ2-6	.	CASIFSGANVLTF	TGCGCCAGCATTTTCTCTGGGGCCAACGTCCTGACTTTC
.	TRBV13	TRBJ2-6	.	CASSPRGRAGANVLTF	TGTGCCAGCAGCCCCCGGGGACGGGCTGGGGCCAACGTCCTGACTTTC
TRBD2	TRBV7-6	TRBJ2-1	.	CASSLASGGNEQFF	TGTGCCAGCAGCTTGGCTAGCGGGGGGAATGAGCAGTTCTTC
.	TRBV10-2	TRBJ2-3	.	CASKGGGPPDTQYF	TGCGCCAGCAAAGGGGGAGGGCCCCCAGATACGCAGTATTTT
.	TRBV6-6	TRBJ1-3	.	CASSYSSGNTIYF	TGTGCCAGCAGTTACTCGTCTGGAAACACCATATATTTT
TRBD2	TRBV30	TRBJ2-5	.	CAWSVSGGALETQYF	TGTGCCTGGAGTGTAAGCGGGGGGGCGCTTGAGACCCAGTACTTC
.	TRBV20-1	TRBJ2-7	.	CSASGSPGHPPYEQYF	TGCAGTGCTAGTGGATCCCCGGGACACCCGCCCTACGAGCAGTACTTC
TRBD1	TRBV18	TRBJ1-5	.	CASSPGQGNQPQHF	TGTGCCAGCTCGCCCGGACAGGGCAATCAGCCCCAGCATTTT
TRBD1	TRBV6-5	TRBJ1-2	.	CASSYSGTGVYGYTF	TGTGCCAGCAGTTACTCCGGGACAGGCGTCTATGGCTACACCTTC
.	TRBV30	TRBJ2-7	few	CAWKQGSYEQYF	TGTGCCTGGAAACAGGGTAGCTACGAGCAGTACTTC
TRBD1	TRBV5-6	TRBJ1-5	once	CASSTDRGASNQPQHF	TGTGCCAGCAGCACGGACAGGGGGGCGAGCAATCAGCCCCAGCATTTT
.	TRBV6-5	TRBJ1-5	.	CASTPGGFGQPQHF	TGTGCCAGCACCCCCGGTGGGTTTGGTCAGCCCCAGCATTTT
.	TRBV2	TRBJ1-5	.	CASSYTGNQPQHF	TGTGCCAGCAGTTACACAGGGAATCAGCCCCAGCATTTT
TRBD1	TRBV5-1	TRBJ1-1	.	CASSLGSGTGSTEAFF	TGCGCCAGCAGCTTGGGGTCCGGGACAGGGTCCACTGAAGCTTTCTTT
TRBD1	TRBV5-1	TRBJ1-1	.	CASSLDGQGGTEAFF	TGCGCCAGCAGCTTGGATGGACAGGGAGGGACTGAAGCTTTCTTT
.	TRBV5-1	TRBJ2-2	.	CASSLSPADSANTGELFF	TGCGCCAGCAGCTTGTCCCCGGCGGACAGTGCGAACACCGGGGAGCTGTTTTTT
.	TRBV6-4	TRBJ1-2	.	CASSATVTGTYGYTF	TGTGCCAGCAGTGCCACGGTAACAGGGACCTATGGCTACACCTTC
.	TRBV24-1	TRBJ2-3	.	CATSPTGSTDTQYF	TGTGCCACCAGCCCCACAGGAAGCACAGATACGCAGTATTTT
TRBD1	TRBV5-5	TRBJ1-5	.	CASSLWLGGEGQPQHF	TGTGCCAGCAGCTTGTGGTTAGGGGGCGAGGGTCAGCCCCAGCATTTT
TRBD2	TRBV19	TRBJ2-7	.	CASSIAASGSYEQYF	TGTGCCAGTAGTATAGCGGCTAGCGGGAGTTACGAGCAGTACTTC
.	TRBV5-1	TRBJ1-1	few	CASSLELGLNTEAFF	TGCGCCAGCAGCTTGGAATTAGGCTTGAACACTGAAGCTTTCTTT
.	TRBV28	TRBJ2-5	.	CASSLPYQETQYF	TGTGCCAGCAGTTTACCCTACCAAGAGACCCAGTACTTC
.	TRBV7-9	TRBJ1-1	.	CASSFGDTIEAFF	TGTGCCAGCAGCTTCGGGGATACTATCGAAGCTTTCTTT
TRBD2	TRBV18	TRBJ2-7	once	CASSPLREGYEQYF	TGTGCCAGCTCACCGCTGCGGGAGGGCTACGAGCAGTACTTC
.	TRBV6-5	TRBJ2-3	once	CASSLVDTQYF	TGTGCCAGCAGTCTTGTGGATACGCAGTATTTT
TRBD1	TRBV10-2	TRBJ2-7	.	CASSVSMGQGGEQYF	TGCGCCAGCAGTGTTTCAATGGGACAGGGAGGCGAGCAGTACTTC
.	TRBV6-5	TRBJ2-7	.	CASSSPVGTYEQYF	TGTGCCAGCAGCTCGCCGGTAGGGACATACGAGCAGTACTTC
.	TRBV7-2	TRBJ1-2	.	CASSSTSYGYTF	TGTGCCAGCAGCTCCACCTCCTATGGCTACACCTTC
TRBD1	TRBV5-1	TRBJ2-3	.	CASSLRPGQGEDTQYF	TGCGCCAGCAGCTTGCGTCCGGGACAGGGGGAAGATACGCAGTATTTT